This T cell receptor beta chain appears in the sequencing data of a study of blood T cells in healthy people across ages. A sample-barcoded 5' primer and a J-beta primer mix were used in a second PCR of roughly 7 to 12 cycles. Every molecule of cDNA carried a tag from a template-switch adaptor with 12 random nucleotides. Every sample gave at least 2.5 million paired-end reads containing CDR3. TCRdb itself ran the 5' RACE reads through MiXCR, one entry per CDR3 protein. This table holds some 640,000 distinct CDR3 sequences, approximately 30% found once. In germline, CDR1 is SQVTM, CDR2 ANQGSEA. CDR3 length equals 15 residues. With V trimmed by 6 bases and J by 0 bases, 4 bases remained unmatched. This clonotype was recorded many times.

This clonotype was obtained from an elderly woman in good health. Material: blood. V usage is TRBV29-1 and J usage is TRBJ1-4, with TRBD1 matching over 10 bases. The CDR3 bases are TGCAGCGTAACCGGGACAGGGGCAACTAATGAAAAACTGTTTTTT. The encoded protein is CSVTGTGATNEKLFF.